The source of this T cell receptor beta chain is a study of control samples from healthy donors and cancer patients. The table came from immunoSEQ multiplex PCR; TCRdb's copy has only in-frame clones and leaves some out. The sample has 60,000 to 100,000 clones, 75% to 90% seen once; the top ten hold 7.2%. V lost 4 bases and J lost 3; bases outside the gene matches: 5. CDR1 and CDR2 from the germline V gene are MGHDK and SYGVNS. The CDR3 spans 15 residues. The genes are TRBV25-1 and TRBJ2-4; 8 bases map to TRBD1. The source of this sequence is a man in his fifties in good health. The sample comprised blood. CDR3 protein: CASSGARGHKNIQYF. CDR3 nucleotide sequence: TGTGCCAGCAGTGGGGCCAGGGGGCACAAAAACATTCAGTACTTC.